The clone carrying this T cell receptor (beta chain) appeared once. The protocol was immunoSEQ multiplex PCR, while the TCRdb copy is restricted to in-frame clones and leaves out a portion. The sample has 60,000 or so clones, roughly two thirds seen once; the top ten hold around half. The sample belongs to a study of blood T cell repertoires in COVID-19. Study summary: Donors in the United States, Italy and Spain gave samples during acute or convalescent COVID-19. Nucleic acid was either cDNA or gDNA, and it came from T cells, B-cell-depleted T cells, or PBMCs.

The CDR3 runs 15 residues. Germline assignment: CDR1 MNHEY and CDR2 SMNVEV (reference sequence). After removal of 5 bases from V and 7 bases from J, the junction contained 13 bases not matched to a gene. This chain joins TRBV27 and TRBJ1-2, with TRBD1 matching over 7 bases. Sequenced material: PBMCs or T cells enriched from blood (not recorded which). This sequence originates from a woman aged 55-75 years who had been exposed to COVID-19. The CDR3 DNA reads as TGTGCCAGCAGTCGACCGGGACAGTCCTACCCTGGCTACACCTTC. It specifies CASSRPGQSYPGYTF.